The 20 T cell receptor beta chains listed next were all sequenced from one sample in a study of blood T cell repertoires in COVID-19. The data were produced by immunoSEQ multiplex PCR, yet TCRdb's version contains in-frame clones alone and is incomplete. The sample contains approximately 200,000 clones, about 85% of which appear only once. The sample consisted of peripheral blood. The receptor source for this set is a man between 65 and 85 years old with acute or convalescent COVID-19.

The V call is TRBV7-2, the J call TRBJ2-2; the match to TRBD1 covers 7 bases. V gave up 4 bases and J gave up 7 bases; unmatched junction bases: 3. This CDR3 spans 13 amino acids. Germline CDR1 SGHTA, CDR2 FQGNSA. The CDR3 loop reads CASSSGQHGELFF. The CDR3 coding sequence is TGTGCCAGCAGCTCGGGACAGCACGGGGAGCTGTTTTTT.

The gene calls are TRBV5-1 and TRBJ2-2; 9 bases agree with TRBD2. The CDR3 extends over 17 amino acids. The V gene's germline CDR1 is SGHRS and CDR2 YFSETQ. Germline trimming cut 7 bases from V and 1 base from J; bases unmatched to any gene: 11. The CDR3 sequence is CASSTAGGPRNTGELFF. The CDR3 DNA reads as TGCGCCAGCTCGACGGCGGGAGGGCCTCGGAACACCGGGGAGCTGTTTTTT.

This chain uses TRBV5-5 with TRBJ1-4; TRBD1 agrees at 9 bases. In germline, CDR1 is SGHKS, CDR2 YYEKEE (reference sequence). The CDR3 is made up of 15 amino acids. J was trimmed by 10 bases and V by 3 bases; bases with no gene match: 10. The CDR3 protein is CASSWGQGLSGKLFF. The CDR3 DNA sequence: TGTGCCAGCAGCTGGGGACAGGGACTATCGGGAAAACTGTTTTTT.

V usage is TRBV27 and J usage is TRBJ2-7, with 7 bases identical to TRBD1. The J segment lost 3 bases and the V segment lost 5 bases, leaving 16 bases of the junction unmatched. From germline, CDR1 is MNHEY and CDR2 SMNVEV (reference sequence). There are 17 residues in the CDR3. This CDR3 reads CASSRRDSALGNYEQYF. CDR3 DNA: TGTGCCAGCAGTCGCCGGGACAGTGCCCTCGGAAACTACGAGCAGTACTTC.

The V and J genes are TRBV6-5 and TRBJ2-7; D perhaps matches TRBD1 (6 bases). The CDR3 loop spans 12 amino acids. V was shortened by 5 bases and J by 5 bases, with 10 bases between the two germline ends. Germline V gene sequence: CDR1 MNHEY, CDR2 SVGAGI. The CDR3: CASSLRQDEQYF. Written as DNA, the CDR3 is TGTGCCAGCAGTCTAAGACAGGACGAGCAGTACTTC.

The V call is TRBV12-3 or TRBV12-4, the J call TRBJ2-7, with D possibly TRBD2 on 7 matching bases. The CDR3 has 13 amino acids. Trimming stripped 1 base from V and 6 bases from J, with 10 bases between. The CDR3 region is CASSLEGGAEQYF. Written as DNA, the CDR3 is TGTGCCAGCAGTTTAGAGGGGGGGGCCGAGCAGTACTTC.

The rearrangement uses TRBV11-3 and TRBJ2-6, with D unresolved. The CDR3 contains 13 residues. The germline V gene has CDR1 SGHNT and CDR2 YENEEA. V dropped 5 bases and J dropped 2 bases, with 4 bases sitting between them. The CDR3 DNA reads TGTGCCAGCAGCCCTGCTGGGGCCAACGTCCTGACTTTC. Amino acids: CASSPAGANVLTF.

V gene TRBV29-1 combines with J gene TRBJ2-1; 9 nucleotides agree with TRBD2. This CDR3 contains 13 residues. The V and J ends lost 7 bases and 4 bases, in that order; junction bases with no gene match: 5. Germline CDR1 SQVTM, CDR2 ANQGSEA. The DNA for the CDR3 is TGCAGCGGTGGACTAGCGAGATACAATGAGCAGTTCTTC. Protein sequence: CSGGLARYNEQFF.

V is TRBV9 and J is TRBJ2-3; 7 bases are shared with TRBD2. Germline CDR1 SGDLS, CDR2 YYNGEE. J was trimmed by 6 bases and V by 3 bases; bases with no gene match: 10. The CDR3 has 15 residues. The CDR3 is CASSAASGGNDTQYF. The CDR3 nucleotides read TGTGCCAGCAGCGCCGCTAGCGGTGGAAACGATACGCAGTATTTT.

The chain has TRBV19 and TRBJ1-1; D not resolved. The CDR3 is 13 amino acids. V shed 1 base and J shed 5 bases, with 8 bases lying between them. CDR1 and CDR2 (germline): LNHDA, SQIVND (reference sequence). The CDR3 DNA sequence: TGTGCCAGTAGTATAGGCAGGATTACTGAAGCTTTCTTT. Translating it yields CASSIGRITEAFF.

This clone was counted once. The rearrangement uses TRBV9 and TRBJ1-1, with D possibly TRBD1 on 5 matching bases. CDR3 length: 17 residues. Trimming shortened V by 5 bases and J by 4 bases, and 24 bases separated the two germline ends. From germline, CDR1 is SGDLS and CDR2 YYNGEE. The CDR3 nucleotides read TGTGCCAGCAGTCCCGGGGGGACTGGGGGGTGGGTCACTGAAGCTTTCTTT. The encoded protein is CASSPGGTGGWVTEAFF.

The gene calls are TRBV4-3 and TRBJ2-1; TRBD2 is a possible D gene (6 bases). The CDR3 has 15 residues. The germline V and J ends were trimmed by 0 bases and 4 bases, with 10 bases remaining between them. Germline values: CDR1 LGHNA, CDR2 YSLEER. The CDR3 DNA is TGCGCCAGCAGCCAAGACTCGACTAGTTACAATGAGCAGTTCTTC. Amino acids: CASSQDSTSYNEQFF.

This clone was counted a single time. The V call is TRBV29-1, the J call TRBJ1-4; D is undetermined. This CDR3 is built from 12 residues. Looked up from germline, CDR1 is SQVTM and CDR2 is ANQGSEA. Trimming took off 7 bases at V and 4 bases at J, with 10 bases between the two ends. This CDR3 is CSAGEGNEKLFF. The CDR3 region has the DNA TGCAGCGCCGGGGAGGGTAATGAAAAACTGTTTTTT.

The rearrangement uses TRBV6-6 and TRBJ2-7; a possible D gene is TRBD1 (5 bases). The CDR3 is 14 amino acids. In germline, CDR1 is MNHNY, CDR2 SVGAGI (reference sequence). Trimming took 0 bases from V and 13 from J, leaving 19 bases between them. The CDR3 nucleotides read TGTGCCAGCAGTTACTCCAGTTCGGCAGGGTGGTCTTACTTC. It yields the protein CASSYSSSAGWSYF.

The chain joins TRBV3-1 (or the pseudogene TRBV3-2) to TRBJ2-3, with D unresolved. Per germline, CDR1 LGHDT and CDR2 YNNKEL (reference sequence). The CDR3 is 12 residues long. Between the trimmed V and J ends, which lost 4 bases and 2 bases, there was a span of 4 bases. The CDR3 DNA sequence: TGTGCCAGCAGCCTATACACAGATACGCAGTATTTT. Translation: CASSLYTDTQYF.

The chain couples TRBV7-4 to TRBJ1-3; 7 bases line up with TRBD1. The CDR3 totals 15 residues. Germline V gene data show CDR1 as SGHVT and CDR2 as SQSDAQ. J lost 2 bases, V lost 6 bases, and 7 bases had no gene match. The CDR3 spells CASRSKGAAGNTIYF. CDR3 sequence (DNA): TGTGCCAGCAGATCAAAGGGGGCGGCTGGAAACACCATATATTTT.

J is TRBJ1-5 and V is TRBV19; 7 positions match TRBD1. The CDR3 is 15 amino acids. CDR1 is LNHDA and CDR2 is SQIVND in the germline V gene (reference sequence). V lost 4 bases and J lost 7; bases outside the gene matches: 10. CDR3 region: CASSRGQSPSQPQHF. The CDR3 DNA follows: TGTGCCAGTAGTAGGGGACAGAGCCCTTCGCAGCCCCAGCATTTT.

The rearrangement links TRBV4-3 to TRBJ1-3; TRBD1 aligns across 7 bases. After removal of 4 bases from V and 2 bases from J, the junction contained 5 bases not matched to a gene. CDR1 and CDR2 (germline): LGHNA, YSLEER. The CDR3 covers 15 residues. The CDR3 sequence is CASSLDGTAGNTIYF. The CDR3 DNA is TGCGCCAGCAGCCTCGACGGGACAGCTGGAAACACCATATATTTT.

This chain links TRBV21-1 with TRBJ2-7; TRBD2 is taken as the D call from the table, unchecked against the DNA. TRBV21-1 is flagged as a pseudogene. The length of the CDR3 is 10 residues. CDR3 sequence: CASSKLVSGF. CDR3 nucleotides: TGTGCCAGCAGCAAACTGGTTAGCGGCTTC.

This chain uses TRBV5-5 with TRBJ2-5, with D perhaps TRBD2 (6 bases). The length of the CDR3 is 14 residues. From germline, CDR1 is SGHKS and CDR2 YYEKEE (reference sequence). Trimming shortened V by 0 bases and J by 4 bases, and 10 bases separated the two germline ends. The CDR3 DNA is TGTGCCAGCAGCTTGGCGGGGGAACGAGAGACCCAGTACTTC. This codes for CASSLAGERETQYF.